The 7 T cell receptor beta chains below all came from one sample that was sequenced in a study of cytomegalovirus exposure and HLA in healthy donors. 60 Vbeta and 13 Jbeta primers were used in PCR. The data were produced by immunoSEQ multiplex PCR, yet TCRdb's version contains in-frame clones alone and is incomplete. The sample table includes 150,000 or so clones. The sample taken for sequencing was PBMCs. The receptors derive from a young man in good health and CMV-seronegative.

This sequence joins TRBV14 and TRBJ2-7; 8 bases map to TRBD1. The CDR3 sequence is 14 residues long. J lost 2 bases, V lost 8 bases, and 8 bases had no gene match. Germline lookup yields CDR1 SGHDN and CDR2 FVKESK. CDR3 sequence (DNA): TGTGCCAGCTTCTATTCGGGACAGGCCTACGAGCAGTACTTC. Amino acids: CASFYSGQAYEQYF. Full variable domain (remainder filled in from reference TRBV14 and TRBJ2-7): EAGVTQFPSHSVIEKGQTVTLRCDPISGHDNLYWYRRVMGKEIKFLLHFVKESKQDESGMPNNRFLAERTGGTYSTLKVQPAELEDSGVYFCASFYSGQAYEQYFGPGTRLTVT.

The rearrangement joins TRBV9 to TRBJ2-4; maybe TRBD1 (6 bases). CDR1 and CDR2 from the germline V gene are SGDLS and YYNGEE. CDR3 length: 17 amino acids. V was pared by 4 bases and J by 0 bases, with 17 bases between. The CDR3 reads CASSSRTDTLAKNIQYF. The CDR3 DNA sequence: TGTGCCAGCAGCTCAAGGACAGACACCCTAGCCAAAAACATTCAGTACTTC.

This chain joins TRBV4-3 and TRBJ2-6; D perhaps matches TRBD2 (5 bases). V was trimmed by 4 bases and J by 4 bases, leaving 20 bases between them. This CDR3 has 18 amino acids. Germline V gives CDR1 LGHNA, CDR2 YSLEER. This CDR3 is CASSPQRGGLWGANVLTF. CDR3 coding DNA: TGCGCCAGCAGCCCCCAACGTGGAGGTCTCTGGGGGGCCAACGTCCTGACTTTC.

The V call is TRBV19, the J call TRBJ2-1; 8 nucleotides match TRBD2. Trimming at V came to 3 bases and at J to 7 bases, leaving 8 bases not matched to a gene. The V gene's germline CDR1 is LNHDA and CDR2 SQIVND (reference sequence). This CDR3 region has 15 residues. DNA of the CDR3: TGTGCCAGTAGTATTTGGGGACTAGAGGGGAATGAGCAGTTCTTC. Translated: CASSIWGLEGNEQFF. The whole variable domain, remainder taken from reference TRBV19 and TRBJ2-1, is DGGITQSPKYLFRKEGQNVTLSCEQNLNHDAMYWYRQDPGQGLRLIYYSQIVNDFQKGDIAEGYSVSREKKESFPLTVTSAQKNPTAFYLCASSIWGLEGNEQFFGPGTRLTVL.

The rearrangement links TRBV5-1 to TRBJ1-1, with TRBD1 as a possible D gene (6 bases). Germline V gene sequence: CDR1 SGHRS, CDR2 YFSETQ. V was cut by 2 bases and J by 5 bases, with 10 bases left in between. The CDR3 has 13 amino acids. CDR3 loop: CASSFGGRTEAFF. The CDR3 nucleotides are TGCGCCAGCAGCTTCGGGGGGCGGACTGAAGCTTTCTTT.

The genes are TRBV19 and TRBJ2-7; 8 nucleotides match TRBD2. V lost 8 bases, J lost 0 bases, and 6 bases stayed unmatched. Germline V lookup: CDR1 LNHDA, CDR2 SQIVND (reference sequence). CDR3 length: 14 residues. DNA for the CDR3: TGTGCCAGTTCTCCCGGGACTAGCTCCTACGAGCAGTACTTC. Amino acids: CASSPGTSSYEQYF. Drawing the rest from reference TRBV19 and TRBJ2-7, the complete variable domain is DGGITQSPKYLFRKEGQNVTLSCEQNLNHDAMYWYRQDPGQGLRLIYYSQIVNDFQKGDIAEGYSVSREKKESFPLTVTSAQKNPTAFYLCASSPGTSSYEQYFGPGTRLTVT.

The CDR3 spells CASSDYSRSLNEKLFF. CDR3 nucleotides: TGTGCCAGCAGCGATTATTCGAGGTCGCTCAATGAAAAACTGTTTTTT. The chain is built from TRBV11-2 and TRBJ1-4, with no clear D. Trimming took off 5 bases at V and 5 bases at J, with 18 bases between the two ends. This CDR3 has 16 residues. Germline V gene data show CDR1 as SGHAT and CDR2 as FQNNGV.